A selection of T cell receptor beta chains follows, all from one sample in a study of blood T cell repertoires in COVID-19. Profiled with immunoSEQ multiplex PCR; TCRdb holds only in-frame clones, not every one. The table shows roughly 500,000 clones, with 85% to 90% occurring only once. The sequenced sample was PBMCs or T cells enriched from blood (not recorded which). These receptors were collected from a woman aged 40 to 49 who had recovered from COVID-19. Each CDR3 is given with its conserved first and last residue. A D gene is named only where the DNA matches it firmly. Only part of the rows carry a size: once, few, many, or a class if the clone is expanded.

TRBJ1-1,TRBV6-5,-,-,CASSPTQGMNTEAFF,TGTGCCAGCAGTCCAACTCAGGGGATGAACACTGAAGCTTTCTTT
TRBJ1-1,TRBV4-2,TRBD1,-,CASSPETGVYTEAFF,TGTGCCAGCAGCCCGGAAACAGGGGTCTACACTGAAGCTTTCTTT
TRBJ2-3,TRBV10-1,TRBD2,-,CASGTSDTDTQYF,TGCGCCAGCGGGACTAGCGACACAGATACGCAGTATTTT
TRBJ2-7,TRBV10-3,TRBD2,-,CAISLAVSYEQYF,TGTGCCATCAGTCTAGCGGTTTCCTACGAGCAGTACTTC
TRBJ2-5,TRBV12-3/TRBV12-4,-,-,CASSLTSPPPQYF,TGTGCCAGCAGTTTAACTAGCCCCCCACCCCAGTACTTC
TRBJ1-2,TRBV5-1,-,-,CASSLDGPRSAGYTF,TGCGCCAGCAGCTTGGATGGGCCCCGTTCGGCTGGCTACACCTTC
TRBJ1-1,TRBV19,TRBD1,once,CASSAWTGLGTEAFF,TGTGCCAGTAGTGCTTGGACAGGGTTGGGCACTGAAGCTTTCTTT
TRBJ2-1,TRBV7-2,TRBD2,-,CASSFGGSSYNEQFF,TGTGCCAGCAGCTTCGGGGGGAGCTCCTACAATGAGCAGTTCTTC
TRBJ1-6,TRBV19,-,-,CASAQGSSYNSPLHF,TGTGCCAGTGCGCAGGGGAGCTCCTATAATTCACCCCTCCACTTT
TRBJ1-6,TRBV6-5,TRBD1,-,CASTEGQHNSPLHF,TGTGCCAGCACCGAGGGACAGCATAATTCACCCCTCCACTTT
TRBJ1-4,TRBV11-2,TRBD1,-,CASSLGLGTGANEKLFF,TGTGCCAGCAGCTTAGGACTAGGGACAGGTGCTAATGAAAAACTGTTTTTT
TRBJ2-2,TRBV12-5,-,once,CASARERGTGELFF,TGTGCTAGTGCACGGGAGAGAGGCACCGGGGAGCTGTTTTTT
TRBJ2-2,TRBV6-6,TRBD1,once,CASRNPDRVSTGELFF,TGTGCCAGCAGAAATCCGGACAGGGTGAGCACCGGGGAGCTGTTTTTT
TRBJ1-5,TRBV19,-,-,CASSIPHASAGNQPQHF,TGTGCCAGTAGTATCCCTCATGCTTCTGCAGGCAATCAGCCCCAGCATTTT
TRBJ1-2,TRBV19,TRBD1,-,CASSIAGTGGDGYTF,TGTGCCAGTAGTATAGCCGGGACAGGGGGGGATGGCTACACCTTC
TRBJ2-2,TRBV10-3,TRBD2,-,CAISDKGLASTGELFF,TGTGCCATCAGTGACAAGGGACTAGCGAGCACCGGGGAGCTGTTTTTT
TRBJ2-7,TRBV27,-,-,CASSPLEGGGPYEQYF,TGTGCCAGCAGTCCGCTGGAGGGGGGGGGCCCCTACGAGCAGTACTTC
TRBJ2-2,TRBV4-3,TRBD2,-,CASSLGLAGRGGELFF,TGCGCCAGCAGTCTCGGACTAGCTGGAAGAGGCGGGGAGCTGTTTTTT
TRBJ1-3,TRBV30,-,-,CAWSSTAPGVAIYF,TGTGCCTGGAGTTCCACAGCTCCAGGGGTGGCCATATATTTT
TRBJ2-5,TRBV7-9,TRBD2,-,CASSLVPEAGGRETQYF,TGTGCCAGCAGCTTAGTACCCGAGGCGGGAGGGCGAGAGACCCAGTACTTC